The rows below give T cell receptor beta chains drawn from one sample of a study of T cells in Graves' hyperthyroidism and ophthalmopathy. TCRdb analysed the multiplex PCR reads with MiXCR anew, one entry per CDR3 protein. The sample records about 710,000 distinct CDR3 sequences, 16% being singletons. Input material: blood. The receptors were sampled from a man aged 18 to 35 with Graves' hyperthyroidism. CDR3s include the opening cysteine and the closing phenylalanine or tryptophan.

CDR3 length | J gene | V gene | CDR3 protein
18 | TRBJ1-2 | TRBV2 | CASSEDLVWAGKDYGYTF
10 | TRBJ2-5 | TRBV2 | CVSSAETQYF
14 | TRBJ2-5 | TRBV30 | CAWSRSLKGETQYF
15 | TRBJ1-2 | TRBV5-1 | CASSLAQSGGYGYTF
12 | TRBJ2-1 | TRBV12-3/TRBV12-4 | CASKRNMGEQFF
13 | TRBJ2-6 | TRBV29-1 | CSVEGSGANVLTF
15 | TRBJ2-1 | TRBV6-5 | CASSYSTSGINEQFF
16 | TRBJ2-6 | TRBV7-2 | CASSLSAFSGANVLTF
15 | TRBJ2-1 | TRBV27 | CASSYSGSLYNEQFF
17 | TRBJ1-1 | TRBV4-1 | CASSQDGARGWNTEAFF
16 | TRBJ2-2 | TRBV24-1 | CATSDLGQGVAGELFF
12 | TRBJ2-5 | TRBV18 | CASPDSRETQYF
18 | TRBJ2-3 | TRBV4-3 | CASSQDLTSGSYTDTQYF
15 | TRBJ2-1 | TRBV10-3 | CAISVGGPTYNEQFF
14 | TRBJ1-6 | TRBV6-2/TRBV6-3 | CASSYSGRDSPLHF
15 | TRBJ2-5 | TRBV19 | CASSPRTGEAETQYF
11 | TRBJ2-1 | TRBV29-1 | CSVSGLAEQFF
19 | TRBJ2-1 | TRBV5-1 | CASRPGLAGESSSYNEQFF
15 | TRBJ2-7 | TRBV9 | CASSVEPGQPYEQYF
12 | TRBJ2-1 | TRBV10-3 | CAISVGGDEQFF
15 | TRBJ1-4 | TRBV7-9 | CASSPQTGPEQKLFF
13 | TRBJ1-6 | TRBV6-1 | CASSSEGRSPLHF
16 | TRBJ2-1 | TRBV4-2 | CASSQAPHDIYNEQFF
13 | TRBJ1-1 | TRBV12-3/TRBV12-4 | CASRQGDDTEAFF
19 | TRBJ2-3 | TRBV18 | CASSPLAIGTGTSTDTQYF
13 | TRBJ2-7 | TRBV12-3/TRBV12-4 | CASSLTQAYEQYF
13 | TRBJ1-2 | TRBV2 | CASSVTGAEGYTF
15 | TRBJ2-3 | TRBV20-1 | CSAPSYGRSTDTQYF
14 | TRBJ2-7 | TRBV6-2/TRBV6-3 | CASSYPPGVYEQYF
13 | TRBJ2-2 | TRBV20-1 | CSASDRDTGELFF
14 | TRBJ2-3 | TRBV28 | CASTVQGGTDTQYF
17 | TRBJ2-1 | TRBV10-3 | CAISGETSGRSYNEQFF
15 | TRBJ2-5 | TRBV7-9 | CASSFASGRGETQYF
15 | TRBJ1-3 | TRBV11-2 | CASSQGHLSGNTIYF
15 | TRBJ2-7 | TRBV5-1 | CASSSPGQGLGEQYF